Below, 26 T cell receptor beta chains from the same sample are listed, as sequenced in a study of blood T cells in healthy people across ages. PCR was performed a second time for about 7 to 12 cycles using a sample-barcoded 5' primer and a J-beta primer mix. MiXCR, applied by TCRdb to the 5' RACE reads, yields one record per CDR3 protein. The sample lists roughly 1.9 million distinct CDR3 sequences, around 42% occurring once. The material sequenced was blood. The receptor set was obtained from a human donor in good health.

A word on this clonotype: An end of the junction differs from the germline gene, which may be a read error. The rearrangement links TRBV9 to TRBJ2-3; possible D gene TRBD1, 6 bases. Germline CDR1 SGDLS, CDR2 YYNGEE. The CDR3 sequence is 14 residues long. DNA for the CDR3: TGTGCCGGCAGTGCCAGGGGTTACACAGATACGCAGTATTTT. Its protein is CAGSARGYTDTQYF.

The gene calls are TRBV2 and TRBJ2-3; 13 bases map to TRBD2. V lost 7 bases and J lost 0; bases outside the gene matches: 4. The CDR3 has 16 residues. The germline V gene encodes CDR1 SNHLY and CDR2 FYNNEI. The DNA for the CDR3 is TGTGCCAGCAAGACTAGCGGGGGGTCTAGCACAGATACGCAGTATTTT. As protein: CASKTSGGSSTDTQYF.

In nucleotides, the CDR3 is TGTGCCAGCGGTGGGACTAGCCGCGCGGAGACCCAGTACTTC. This sequence encodes CASGGTSRAETQYF. The chain employs TRBV2 and TRBJ2-5; TRBD2 matches 9 bases. The CDR3 length is 14 residues. Germline CDR1 SNHLY, CDR2 FYNNEI. Unmatched junction bases numbered 9, after V lost 8 bases and J lost 5 bases.

The rearrangement joins TRBV12-3 or TRBV12-4 to TRBJ2-5; D is perhaps TRBD2 (7 bases). This CDR3 is 12 amino acids long. V dropped 9 bases and J dropped 4 bases, with 12 bases sitting between them. As DNA, the CDR3 is TGTGCCAGTCGGGGGGCACGAGAGACCCAGTACTTC. Its translation: CASRGARETQYF.

This clonotype was seen a few times. V gene TRBV20-1 combines with J gene TRBJ2-3, with a tentative D call TRBD1 (6 bases). The CDR3 consists of 13 residues. Germline values: CDR1 DFQATT, CDR2 SNEGSKA (reference sequence). V dropped 6 bases and J dropped 2 bases, with 12 bases sitting between them. As DNA, the CDR3 is TGCAGTGCCCCAGGACAGAACACAGATACGCAGTATTTT. This gives the protein CSAPGQNTDTQYF.

Note on this clonotype: At one end the junction does not follow the germline gene, possibly because of a read error. V gene TRBV4-1 combines with J gene TRBJ2-1, with D perhaps TRBD1 (5 bases). Per germline, CDR1 MGHRA and CDR2 YSYEKL. CDR3 length: 16 residues. The CDR3 loop reads CASSQVRLEKDNELFF. CDR3 bases: TGCGCCAGCAGCCAAGTTCGGCTAGAGAAGGACAATGAGCTGTTCTTC.

The V and J genes are TRBV7-2 and TRBJ2-7; the D gene is possibly TRBD1 (5 bases). CDR1 SGHTA and CDR2 FQGNSA come from the germline V gene. V shed 5 bases and J shed 0 bases, with 20 bases lying between them. The CDR3 runs 17 residues. Here the CDR3 DNA reads TGTGCCAGCAGCCGAGTAGCCGGACAAAGGAGCTCCTACGAGCAGTACTTC. Encoded protein: CASSRVAGQRSSYEQYF.

Here the CDR3 reads CASSHHIVKGAANEKLFF. CDR3 DNA sequence: TGTGCCAGCAGCCATCACATAGTTAAGGGGGCGGCTAATGAAAAACTGTTTTTT. This sequence joins TRBV4-2 and TRBJ1-4; 7 positions agree with TRBD1. J lost 3 bases, V lost 3 bases, and 13 bases had no gene match. The length of the CDR3 is 18 residues. Germline V CDR1 and CDR2: LGHNA, YNFKEQ.

V is TRBV12-3 or TRBV12-4 and J is TRBJ1-1, with 8 bases matching TRBD1. The J segment lost 0 bases and the V segment lost 5 bases, leaving 11 bases of the junction unmatched. There are 17 residues in the CDR3. This chain's CDR3 is CASSQHSGQGLNTEAFF. The CDR3 nucleotides read TGTGCCAGCAGTCAACACTCAGGACAGGGTTTGAACACTGAAGCTTTCTTT.

There are a few counts of this clonotype. This chain links TRBV5-1 with TRBJ2-1, with D possibly TRBD1 on 6 matching bases. CDR1 and CDR2 from the germline V gene are SGHRS and YFSETQ. CDR3 length: 13 residues. The V and J ends lost 3 bases and 9 bases respectively, with 13 bases between them. Written as DNA, the CDR3 is TGCGCCAGCAGCTCCTCCGGGACATTTGAGCAGTTCTTC. Translation: CASSSSGTFEQFF.

This clonotype was seen a handful of times. The V call is TRBV11-2, the J call TRBJ2-3; no firm D call. V shed 0 bases and J shed 8 bases, with 6 bases lying between them. Germline V gene sequence: CDR1 SGHAT, CDR2 FQNNGV. This CDR3 contains 12 residues. The CDR3 sequence is CASSLDFGTQYF. The CDR3 DNA follows: TGTGCCAGCAGCTTAGATTTCGGTACGCAGTATTTT.

V is TRBV11-2 and J is TRBJ2-3, with 9 bases matching TRBD2. This CDR3 is 17 amino acids long. V trimming: 0 bases; J trimming: 2 bases; junction bases outside the gene matches: 6. The germline gives CDR1 SGHAT, CDR2 FQNNGV. The chain's CDR3 is CASSLEEAGGITDTQYF. CDR3 coding DNA: TGTGCCAGCAGCTTAGAGGAAGCGGGGGGAATCACAGATACGCAGTATTTT.

The sample holds a few counts of this clonotype. In DNA form, the CDR3 reads TGCAGCGTTCAATGGACGGCGTCCTACGAGCAGTACTTC. Translating gives CSVQWTASYEQYF. V is TRBV29-1 and J is TRBJ2-7; D not certain. Deletions cut 5 bases from V and 1 base from J, with 12 bases between. CDR1 SQVTM and CDR2 ANQGSEA come from the germline V gene. There are 13 residues in the CDR3.

This clonotype was seen only once. The chain combines TRBV27 with TRBJ2-7, with 7 positions matching TRBD2. Judging by the DNA end, TRBJ2-5 fits better; the J call may be wrong. This CDR3 is 17 amino acids long. Germline V CDR1 and CDR2: MNHEY, SMNVEV (reference sequence). The CDR3 sequence: CASRPVVASGARETQYF. The CDR3 nucleotides are TGTGCCAGCAGACCAGTAGTGGCTAGCGGAGCCAGAGAGACCCAGTACTTC.

In this sample, this clonotype turned up a few times. The chain recombines TRBV2 with TRBJ2-1, with 7 bases identical to TRBD1. This CDR3 contains 13 residues. Germline V CDR1 and CDR2: SNHLY, FYNNEI. Unmatched junction bases numbered 7, after V lost 6 bases and J lost 8 bases. The CDR3 reads CASRMTGIDEQFF. In DNA form, the CDR3 reads TGTGCCAGCAGAATGACAGGGATCGATGAGCAGTTCTTC.

With respect to this clonotype: The junction departs from germline at one end; a sequencing error may be responsible. The gene calls are TRBV6-2 or TRBV6-3 and TRBJ2-6, with 8 bases lining up with TRBD1. The germline CDR1 and CDR2 sequences are MNHEY and SVGEGT. CDR3 length equals 19 residues. The CDR3 bases are TGTGCCAGCAGTGACCGGGACAGGATATACTGGTCTGGGGTCAACGTCCTGACTTTC. Protein sequence: CASSDRDRIYWSGVNVLTF.

Only a few counts were recorded for this clonotype. The chain has TRBV7-3 and TRBJ2-6; 7 bases match TRBD1. Germline V lookup: CDR1 SGHTA, CDR2 FQGTGA. The CDR3 spans 17 residues. Trimming took 3 bases from V and 0 from J; bases not matched to a gene: 5. CDR3 sequence: CASSLGPGGSGANVLTF. Here the CDR3 DNA reads TGTGCCAGCAGCTTGGGACCAGGGGGCTCTGGGGCCAACGTCCTGACTTTC.

The V and J genes are TRBV4-1 and TRBJ2-7; 9 bases fit TRBD1. J lost 5 bases, V lost 2 bases, and 13 bases had no gene match. This CDR3 comprises 17 residues. Germline V gene lookup returns CDR1 MGHRA and CDR2 YSYEKL. CDR3 sequence (DNA): TGCGCCAGCAGCCAACACCCGACCGGGACAGGGATCGACGAGCAGTACTTC. Residues: CASSQHPTGTGIDEQYF.

This clonotype was seen repeatedly, ten times or more. The chain uses TRBV5-5 and TRBJ2-4; D not certain. V was trimmed by 2 bases and J by 5 bases, leaving 8 bases between them. The CDR3 totals 13 residues. Germline CDR1 is SGHKS and CDR2 is YYEKEE (reference sequence). This chain's CDR3 is CASSLNFQNIQYF. The DNA for the CDR3 is TGTGCCAGCAGCTTAAATTTTCAAAACATTCAGTACTTC.

The V gene is TRBV7-2, the J gene TRBJ1-2, with D possibly being TRBD1 (5 bases). The germline CDR1 and CDR2 sequences are SGHTA and FQGNSA. The germline V and J ends were trimmed by 1 base and 3 bases, with 9 bases remaining between them. This CDR3 spans 14 amino acids. As DNA, the CDR3 is TGTGCCAGCAGCTTAGTTTCCAGGGACTATGGCTACACCTTC. Amino acids: CASSLVSRDYGYTF.

This clonotype occurred many times. One junction end does not reproduce the germline sequence, and a read error may be involved. V is TRBV7-2 and J is TRBJ1-5; a weak D match, TRBD1 (5 bases). Germline lookup yields CDR1 SGHTA and CDR2 FQGNSA. The CDR3 has 15 amino acids. The CDR3 DNA follows: TGTGCCAGCAGTTTAGTGGGGGTTGGCAATCAGCCCCAGCATTTT. This translates into CASSLVGVGNQPQHF.

The rearrangement uses TRBV5-1 and TRBJ2-7; 8 nucleotides line up with TRBD1. The V and J ends lost 4 bases and 3 bases, in that order; junction bases with no gene match: 6. The V gene's germline CDR1 is SGHRS and CDR2 YFSETQ. The length of the CDR3 is 14 residues. CDR3 region: CASSGPDRDYEQYF. The CDR3 nucleotides read TGCGCCAGCAGCGGCCCGGACAGGGACTACGAGCAGTACTTC. Together with reference TRBV5-1 and TRBJ2-7, the CDR3 gives the full variable domain: KAGVTQTPRYLIKTRGQQVTLSCSPISGHRSVSWYQQTPGQGLQFLFEYFSETQRNKGNFPGRFSGRQFSNSRSEMNVSTLELGDSALYLCASSGPDRDYEQYFGPGTRLTVT.

This chain joins TRBV2 and TRBJ1-1, with D perhaps matching TRBD1 (5 bases). Germline lookup yields CDR1 SNHLY and CDR2 FYNNEI. This CDR3 has 14 amino acids. Trimming took 6 bases from V and 7 from J, leaving 18 bases between them. The DNA of the CDR3 is TGTGCCAGCAGCTTTGGGATCGGGGCCATTGAAGCTTTCTTT. Encoded protein: CASSFGIGAIEAFF.

The chain has TRBV4-3 and TRBJ2-3; TRBD1 agrees at 7 bases. The CDR3 sequence is 16 residues long. The ends lost 0 bases at V and 2 bases at J; junction bases unmatched: 5. CDR1 LGHNA and CDR2 YSLEER come from the germline V gene. The CDR3 DNA sequence: TGCGCCAGCAGCCAAGAAATAGGGGGCCACACAGATACGCAGTATTTT. Encoded protein: CASSQEIGGHTDTQYF.

V and J are TRBV10-3 and TRBJ2-2; TRBD1 aligns across 7 bases. Trimming removed 6 bases from V and 3 bases from J; junction bases left unmatched: 4. Germline assignment: CDR1 ENHRY and CDR2 SYGVKD. The CDR3 totals 14 residues. DNA for the CDR3: TGTGCCATCAGGATTACAGGGGACACCGGGGAGCTGTTTTTT. It translates to CAIRITGDTGELFF.

This chain uses TRBV6-4 with TRBJ2-7; a weak D match, TRBD1 (6 bases). Germline CDR1 is MRHNA and CDR2 is SNTAGT. This CDR3 is built from 17 residues. V gave up 10 bases and J gave up 4 bases, with 29 bases separating them. The CDR3 DNA follows: TGTGCCATCCCACACAGGGTTTCCCCCAGGTTCGGTTACGAGCAGTACTTC. As protein: CAIPHRVSPRFGYEQYF.